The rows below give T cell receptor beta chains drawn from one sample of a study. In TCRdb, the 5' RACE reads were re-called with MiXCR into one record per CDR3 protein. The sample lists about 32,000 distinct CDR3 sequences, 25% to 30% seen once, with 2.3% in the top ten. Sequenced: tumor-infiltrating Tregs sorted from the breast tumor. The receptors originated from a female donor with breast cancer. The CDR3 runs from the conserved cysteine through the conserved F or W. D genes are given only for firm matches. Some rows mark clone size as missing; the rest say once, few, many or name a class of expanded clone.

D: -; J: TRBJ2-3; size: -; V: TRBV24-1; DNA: TGTGCCACCGGCGGGTGGGGTGCGCAGTATTTT; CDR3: CATGGWGAQYF
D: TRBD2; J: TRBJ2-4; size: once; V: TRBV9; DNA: TGTGCCAGCAGCGGACTAGCGGGAGGTTTCAACATTCAGTACTTC; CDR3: CASSGLAGGFNIQYF
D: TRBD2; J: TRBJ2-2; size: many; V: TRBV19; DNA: TGTGCCAGTACCCAAAGGGCAGTAGCGGGGCACCGGGAGCTGTTTTTT; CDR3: CASTQRAVAGHRELFF
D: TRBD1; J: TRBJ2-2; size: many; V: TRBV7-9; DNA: TGTGCCAGCAGTTTACCGGGACAGAAGAACACCGGGGAGCTGTTTTTT; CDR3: CASSLPGQKNTGELFF
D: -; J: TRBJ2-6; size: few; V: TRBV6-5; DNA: TGTGCCAGCAGTGAACAGTTTAAAACCTCTGGGGCCAACGTCCTGACTTTC; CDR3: CASSEQFKTSGANVLTF
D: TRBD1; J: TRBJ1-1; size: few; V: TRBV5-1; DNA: TGCGCCAGCAGCTCCGGACAGGGTGTGGCTGAAGCTTTCTTT; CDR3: CASSSGQGVAEAFF
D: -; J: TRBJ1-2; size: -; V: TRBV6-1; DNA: TGTGCCAGCAGTGATACACCGGCAATCTCTAACTATGGCTACACCTTC; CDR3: CASSDTPAISNYGYTF
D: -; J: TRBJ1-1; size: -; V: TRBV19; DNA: TGTGTCAGTAGTATGAGCTTTGGGGGCAGAATGAACACTGAAGCTTTCTTT; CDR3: CVSSMSFGGRMNTEAFF
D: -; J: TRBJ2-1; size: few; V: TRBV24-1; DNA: TGTGCCACCAGTGATTCGCATTACAATGAGCAGTTCTTC; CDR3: CATSDSHYNEQFF
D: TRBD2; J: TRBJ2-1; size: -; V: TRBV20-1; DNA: TGCAGTGCTAGGGGGACTAGCGGGAGCTCCTACAATGAGCAGTTCTTC; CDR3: CSARGTSGSSYNEQFF
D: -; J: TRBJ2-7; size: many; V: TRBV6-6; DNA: TGTGCCAGCAGGTGGGGTTACGAGCAGTACTTC; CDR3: CASRWGYEQYF
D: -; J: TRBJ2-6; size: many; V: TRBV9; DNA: TGTGCCAGCAGCGTAGTGAGCGGTGGCTCTGGGGCCAACGTCCTGACTTTC; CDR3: CASSVVSGGSGANVLTF
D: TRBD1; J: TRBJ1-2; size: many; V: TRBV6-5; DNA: TGTGCCAGCAGTTACTTACCGGGACAGGGCATGTATGGCTACACCTTC; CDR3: CASSYLPGQGMYGYTF
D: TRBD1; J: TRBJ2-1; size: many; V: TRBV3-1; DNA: TGTGCCAGCAGCCCAGACAGGGGGCGCGAGCACAATGAGCAGTTCTTC; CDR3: CASSPDRGREHNEQFF
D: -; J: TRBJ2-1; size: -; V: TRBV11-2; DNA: TGTGCCAGCAGCTTACTAGATGTGGGTAGTGAGCAGTTCTTC; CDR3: CASSLLDVGSEQFF
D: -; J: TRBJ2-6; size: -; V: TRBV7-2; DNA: TGTGCCAGCAGCTTAGTTGCGGGGCCTGGGGCCAACGTCCTGACTTTC; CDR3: CASSLVAGPGANVLTF
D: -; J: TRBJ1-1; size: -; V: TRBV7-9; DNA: TGTGCCAGCAGCTTATCGAGCACTGAAGCTTTCTTT; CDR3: CASSLSSTEAFF
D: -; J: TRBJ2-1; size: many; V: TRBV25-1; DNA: TGTGCCAGCAGTGTAGGCCGGGACAAGCCCTACAATGAGCAGTTCTTC; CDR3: CASSVGRDKPYNEQFF
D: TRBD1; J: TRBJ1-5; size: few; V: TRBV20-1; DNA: TGCAGTGCTGGAGATCTGGACAGGGCTAATCAGCCCCAGCATTTT; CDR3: CSAGDLDRANQPQHF
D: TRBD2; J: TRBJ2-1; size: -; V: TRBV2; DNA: TGTGCCAGCGGTAGGGACTATAGCTCCTACAATGAGCAGTTCTTC; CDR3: CASGRDYSSYNEQFF
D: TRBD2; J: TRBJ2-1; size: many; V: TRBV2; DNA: TGTGCTATGGGGGACTACCGATCCAATGAGCAGTTCTTC; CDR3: CAMGDYRSNEQFF
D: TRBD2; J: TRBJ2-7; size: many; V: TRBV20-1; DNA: TGCAGTGCTAGACCCCCTAGCGGGAGGGCCTTGGAGCAGTACTTC; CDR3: CSARPPSGRALEQYF
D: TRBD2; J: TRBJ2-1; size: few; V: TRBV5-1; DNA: TGCGCCAGCAGGGGACTAGACACATACAATGAGCAGTTCTTC; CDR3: CASRGLDTYNEQFF
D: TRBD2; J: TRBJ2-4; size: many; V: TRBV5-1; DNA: TGCGCCAGCAGCGCACTAGCGCACGACAAACTTCAGTACTTC; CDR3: CASSALAHDKLQYF
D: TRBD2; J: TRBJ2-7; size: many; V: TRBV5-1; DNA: TGCGCCAGCAGCTTGGGGGCTAGCGGGAGGGCCCACGAGCAGTACTTC; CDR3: CASSLGASGRAHEQYF
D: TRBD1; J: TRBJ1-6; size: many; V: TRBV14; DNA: TGTGCCAGCAGCTCCGGGACAGGCAATTCACCCCTCCACTTT; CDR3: CASSSGTGNSPLHF
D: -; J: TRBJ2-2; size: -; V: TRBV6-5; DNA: TGTGCCTGCAGTAACTCCCAGGGGCCCACCGGGGAGCTGTTTTTT; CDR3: CACSNSQGPTGELFF
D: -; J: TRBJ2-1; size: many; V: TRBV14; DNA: TGTGCCAGCAGCCACCTAGGGTGGAATGAGCAGTTCTTC; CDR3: CASSHLGWNEQFF
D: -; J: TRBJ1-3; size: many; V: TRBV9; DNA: TGTGCCAGCAGCGTAGCGGGCGAGCCTGGAAACACCATATATTTT; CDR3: CASSVAGEPGNTIYF
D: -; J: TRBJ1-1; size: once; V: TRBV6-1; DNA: TGTGCCAGCAGTGAACCAGCCGGGGGAACTGAAGCTTTCTTT; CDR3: CASSEPAGGTEAFF
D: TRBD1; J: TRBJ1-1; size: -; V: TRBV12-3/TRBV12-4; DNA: TGTGCCTGCAGTTGTAACAGGGGCACTGAAGCTTTCTTT; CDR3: CACSCNRGTEAFF
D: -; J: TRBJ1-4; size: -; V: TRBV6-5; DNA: TGTGCCAGCAGACACGATAATGAAAAACTGTTTTTT; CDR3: CASRHDNEKLFF
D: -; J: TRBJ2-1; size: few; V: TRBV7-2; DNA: TGTGCCACCCGAACCAGGATAAAGTACAATGAGCAGTTCTTC; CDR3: CATRTRIKYNEQFF
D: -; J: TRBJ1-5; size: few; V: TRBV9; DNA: TGTGCCAGCAGCCGGGGGGGGCAGAACAATCAGCCCCAGCATTTT; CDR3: CASSRGGQNNQPQHF